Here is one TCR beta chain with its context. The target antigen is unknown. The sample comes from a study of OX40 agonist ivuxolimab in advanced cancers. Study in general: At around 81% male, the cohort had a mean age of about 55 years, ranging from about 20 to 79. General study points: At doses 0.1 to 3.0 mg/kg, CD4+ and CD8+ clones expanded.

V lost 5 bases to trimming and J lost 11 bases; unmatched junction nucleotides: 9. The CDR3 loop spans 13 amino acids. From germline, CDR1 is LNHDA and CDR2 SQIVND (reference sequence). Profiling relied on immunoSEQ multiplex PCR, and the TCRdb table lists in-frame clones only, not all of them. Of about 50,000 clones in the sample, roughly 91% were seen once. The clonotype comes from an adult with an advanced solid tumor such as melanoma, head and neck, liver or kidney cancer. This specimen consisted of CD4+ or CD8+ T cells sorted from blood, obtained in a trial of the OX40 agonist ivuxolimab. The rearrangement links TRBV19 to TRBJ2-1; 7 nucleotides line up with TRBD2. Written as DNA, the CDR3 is TGTGCCAGTAGTCCCGGACTAGTTACGCAGCAGTTCTTC. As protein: CASSPGLVTQQFF.